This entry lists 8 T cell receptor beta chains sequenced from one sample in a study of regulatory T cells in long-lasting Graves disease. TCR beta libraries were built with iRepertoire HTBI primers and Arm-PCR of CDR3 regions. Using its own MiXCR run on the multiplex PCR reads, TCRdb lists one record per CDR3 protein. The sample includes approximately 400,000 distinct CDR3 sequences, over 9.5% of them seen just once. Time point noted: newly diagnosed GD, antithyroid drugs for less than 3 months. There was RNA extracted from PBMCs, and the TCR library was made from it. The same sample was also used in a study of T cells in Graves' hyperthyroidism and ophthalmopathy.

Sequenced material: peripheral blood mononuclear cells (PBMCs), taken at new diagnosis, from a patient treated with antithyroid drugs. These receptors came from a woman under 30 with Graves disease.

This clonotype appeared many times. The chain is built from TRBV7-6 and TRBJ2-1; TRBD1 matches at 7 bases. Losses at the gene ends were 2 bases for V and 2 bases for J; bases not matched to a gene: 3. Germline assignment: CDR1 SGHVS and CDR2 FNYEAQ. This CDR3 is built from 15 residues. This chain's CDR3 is CASSLLTGPYNEQFF. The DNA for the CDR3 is TGTGCCAGCAGCTTATTGACAGGGCCCTACAATGAGCAGTTCTTC.

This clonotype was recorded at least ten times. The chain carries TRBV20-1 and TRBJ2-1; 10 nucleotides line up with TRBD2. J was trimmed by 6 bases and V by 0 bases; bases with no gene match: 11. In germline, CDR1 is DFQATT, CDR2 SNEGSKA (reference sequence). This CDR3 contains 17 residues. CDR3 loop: CSARDPGLAGVVNEQFF. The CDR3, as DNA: TGCAGTGCTAGAGATCCGGGGCTAGCGGGAGTCGTCAATGAGCAGTTCTTC.

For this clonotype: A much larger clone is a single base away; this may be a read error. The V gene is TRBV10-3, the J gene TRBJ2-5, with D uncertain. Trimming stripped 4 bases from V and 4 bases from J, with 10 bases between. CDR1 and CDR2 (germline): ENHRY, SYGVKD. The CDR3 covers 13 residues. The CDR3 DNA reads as TGTGCCATCAGTGGGCGTGTGGGAGAGACCCAGTACTTC. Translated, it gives CAISGRVGETQYF.

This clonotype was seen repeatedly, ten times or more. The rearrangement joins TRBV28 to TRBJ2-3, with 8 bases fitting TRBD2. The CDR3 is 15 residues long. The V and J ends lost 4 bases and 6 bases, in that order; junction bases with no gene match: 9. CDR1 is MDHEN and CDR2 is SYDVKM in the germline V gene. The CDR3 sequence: CASSYRSLAGDTQYF. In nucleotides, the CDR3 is TGTGCCAGCAGTTATAGGAGCCTAGCGGGCGATACGCAGTATTTT.

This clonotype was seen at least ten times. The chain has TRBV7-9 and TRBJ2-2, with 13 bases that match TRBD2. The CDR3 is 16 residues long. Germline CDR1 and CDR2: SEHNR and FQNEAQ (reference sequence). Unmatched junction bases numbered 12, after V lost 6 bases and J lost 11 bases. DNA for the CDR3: TGTGCCAGCAGTCCCACTAGCGGGAGGGCCCTTGGTGAGCTGTTTTTT. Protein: CASSPTSGRALGELFF.

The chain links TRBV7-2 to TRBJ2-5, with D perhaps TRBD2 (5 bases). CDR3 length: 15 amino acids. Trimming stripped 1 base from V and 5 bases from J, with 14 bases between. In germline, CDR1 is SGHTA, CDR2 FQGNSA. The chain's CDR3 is CASSLDPGSMETQYF. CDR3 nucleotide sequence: TGTGCCAGCAGCTTAGATCCGGGATCGATGGAGACCCAGTACTTC.

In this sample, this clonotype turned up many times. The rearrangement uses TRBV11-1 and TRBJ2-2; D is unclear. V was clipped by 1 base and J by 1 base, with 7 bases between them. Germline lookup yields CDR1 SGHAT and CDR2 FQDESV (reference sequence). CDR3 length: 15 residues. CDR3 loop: CASSLVAKNTGELFF. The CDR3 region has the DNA TGTGCCAGCAGCTTAGTCGCAAAGAACACCGGGGAGCTGTTTTTT.

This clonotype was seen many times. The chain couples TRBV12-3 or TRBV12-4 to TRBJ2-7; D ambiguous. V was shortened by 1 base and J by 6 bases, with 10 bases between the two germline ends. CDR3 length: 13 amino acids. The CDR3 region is CASSLGISGEQYF. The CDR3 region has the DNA TGTGCCAGCAGTTTAGGCATCAGTGGCGAGCAGTACTTC.